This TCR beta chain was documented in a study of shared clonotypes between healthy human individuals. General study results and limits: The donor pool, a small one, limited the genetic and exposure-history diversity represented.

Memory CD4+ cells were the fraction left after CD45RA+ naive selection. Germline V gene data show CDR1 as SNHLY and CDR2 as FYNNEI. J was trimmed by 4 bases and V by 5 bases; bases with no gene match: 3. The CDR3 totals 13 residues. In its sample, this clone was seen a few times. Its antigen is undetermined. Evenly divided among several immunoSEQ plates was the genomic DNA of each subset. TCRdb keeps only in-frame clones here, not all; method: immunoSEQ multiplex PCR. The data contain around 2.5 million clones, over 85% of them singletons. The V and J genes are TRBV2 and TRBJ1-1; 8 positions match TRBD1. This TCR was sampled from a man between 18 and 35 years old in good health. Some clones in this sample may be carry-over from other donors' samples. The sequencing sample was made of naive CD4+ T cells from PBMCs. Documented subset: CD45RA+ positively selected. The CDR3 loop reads CASSPDRGTEAFF. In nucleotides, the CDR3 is TGTGCCAGCAGTCCTGACAGGGGCACTGAAGCTTTCTTT. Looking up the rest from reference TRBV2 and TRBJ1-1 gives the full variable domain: EPEVTQTPSHQVTQMGQEVILRCVPISNHLYFYWYRQILGQKVEFLVSFYNNEISEKSEIFDDQFSVERPDGSNFTLKIRSTKLEDSAMYFCASSPDRGTEAFFGQGTRLTVV.